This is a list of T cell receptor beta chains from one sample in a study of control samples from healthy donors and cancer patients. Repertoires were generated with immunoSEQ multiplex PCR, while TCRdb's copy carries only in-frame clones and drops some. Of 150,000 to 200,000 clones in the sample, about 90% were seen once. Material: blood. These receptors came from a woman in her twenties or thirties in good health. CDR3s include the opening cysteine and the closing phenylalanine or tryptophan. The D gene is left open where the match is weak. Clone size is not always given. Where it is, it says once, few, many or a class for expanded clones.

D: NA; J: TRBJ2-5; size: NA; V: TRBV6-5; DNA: TGTGCCAGCAGCCCCGGGGCTCAAGAGACCCAGTACTTC; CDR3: CASSPGAQETQYF
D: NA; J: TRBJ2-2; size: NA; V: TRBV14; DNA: TGTGCCAGCAGTCCTTGGAGGGGGACCGGGGAGCTGTTTTTT; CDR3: CASSPWRGTGELFF
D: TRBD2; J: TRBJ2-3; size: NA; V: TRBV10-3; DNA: TGTGCCATCAGTGAGAGGGCTAGCGGTGCAGATACGCAGTATTTT; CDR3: CAISERASGADTQYF
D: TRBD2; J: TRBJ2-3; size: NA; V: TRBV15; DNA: TGTGCCACCAGCACCCGGACTAGCGGGAGAAATACGCAGTATTTT; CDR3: CATSTRTSGRNTQYF
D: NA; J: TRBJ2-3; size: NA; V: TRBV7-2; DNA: TGTGCCAGCAGCTTTCGGCGGAGTTCACCCACAGATACGCAGTATTTT; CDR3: CASSFRRSSPTDTQYF
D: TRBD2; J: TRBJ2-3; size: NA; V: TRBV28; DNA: TGTGCCAGCAGGGATACTAGCGGGAGGGCCCCAAATACGCAGTATTTT; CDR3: CASRDTSGRAPNTQYF
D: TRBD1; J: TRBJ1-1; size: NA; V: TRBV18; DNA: TGTGCCAGCTCACCGTTGGGACAGCAGAACACTGAAGCTTTCTTT; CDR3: CASSPLGQQNTEAFF
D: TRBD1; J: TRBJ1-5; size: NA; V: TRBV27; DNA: TGTGCCAGCAGGCAGACAGGGAGAGGAAGCAATCAGCCCCAGCATTTT; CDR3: CASRQTGRGSNQPQHF
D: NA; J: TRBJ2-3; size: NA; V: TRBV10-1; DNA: TGCGCCAGCAGTGACGAGACGCCGACAGATACGCAGTATTTT; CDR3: CASSDETPTDTQYF
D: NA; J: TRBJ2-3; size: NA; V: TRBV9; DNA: TGTGCCAGCAGCGTAGGCCCTTCCGGGGGCCCGAGAGAAGATACGCAGTATTTT; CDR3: CASSVGPSGGPREDTQYF
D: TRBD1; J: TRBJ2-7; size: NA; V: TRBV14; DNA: TGTGCCAGCAGCCAAGTTGCAGGGGGCATTGGCGAGCAGTACTTC; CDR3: CASSQVAGGIGEQYF
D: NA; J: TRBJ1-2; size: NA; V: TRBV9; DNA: TGTGCCAGCAGCGGGCACCAGGGGAGCGGCTACACCTTC; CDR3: CASSGHQGSGYTF
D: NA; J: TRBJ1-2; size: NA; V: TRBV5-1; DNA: TGCGCCAGCAGCGGGGTAAGGGGGGACTATGGCTACACCTTC; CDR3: CASSGVRGDYGYTF
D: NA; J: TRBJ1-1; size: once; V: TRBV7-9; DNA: TGTGCCAGCAGCTTAGCGGGCACTGAAGCTTTCTTT; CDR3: CASSLAGTEAFF
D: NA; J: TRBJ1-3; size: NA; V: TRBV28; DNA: TGTGCCAGCACCAATAGAAACACCATATATTTT; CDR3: CASTNRNTIYF
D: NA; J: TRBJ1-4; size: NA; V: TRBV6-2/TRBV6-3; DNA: TGTGCCAGCAGCCCATGGGGGGTGACCGGGACGGAGAATGAAAAACTGTTTTTT; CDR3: CASSPWGVTGTENEKLFF
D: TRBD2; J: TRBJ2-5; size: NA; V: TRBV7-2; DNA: TGTGCCAGCAGCTTTTACTGGACTAGCGGGGGAGAGACCCAGTACTTC; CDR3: CASSFYWTSGGETQYF
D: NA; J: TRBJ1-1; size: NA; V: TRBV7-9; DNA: TGTGCCAGCAGCTTAGCTGCAGTGAACACTGAAGCTTTCTTT; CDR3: CASSLAAVNTEAFF
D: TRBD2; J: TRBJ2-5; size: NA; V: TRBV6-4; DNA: TGTGCCAGCAGTGTAGCTAGCGGCCCCCAAGAGACCCAGTACTTC; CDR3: CASSVASGPQETQYF
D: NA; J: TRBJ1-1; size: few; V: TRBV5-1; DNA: TGCGCCAGCAGCTTTGCGGGGGCTTTGAACACTGAAGCTTTCTTT; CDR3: CASSFAGALNTEAFF
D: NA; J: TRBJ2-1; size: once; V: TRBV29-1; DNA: TGCAGTGGCCAGTACAATGAGCAGTTCTTC; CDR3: CSGQYNEQFF
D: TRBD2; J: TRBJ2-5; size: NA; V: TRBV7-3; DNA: TGTGCCAGCAGCTTAAAACCGGGACTACAAGAGACCCAGTACTTC; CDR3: CASSLKPGLQETQYF
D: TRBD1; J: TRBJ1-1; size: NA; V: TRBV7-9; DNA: TGTGCCAGCAGCTTAGATAGGGCGACAGGGGATGAAGCTTTCTTT; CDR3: CASSLDRATGDEAFF
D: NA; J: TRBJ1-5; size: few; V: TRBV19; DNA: TGTGCCAGTAGTATAACCCAGCCCCAGCATTTT; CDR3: CASSITQPQHF
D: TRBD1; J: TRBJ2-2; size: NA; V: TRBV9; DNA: TGTGCCAGCAGCGTCCCAACCGGGACAGGGAACACCGGGGAGCTGTTTTTT; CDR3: CASSVPTGTGNTGELFF
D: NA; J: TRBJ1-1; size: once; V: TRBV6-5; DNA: TGTGCCAGCAGGGTTACAAGTCGGGCTGAAGCTTTCTTT; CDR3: CASRVTSRAEAFF
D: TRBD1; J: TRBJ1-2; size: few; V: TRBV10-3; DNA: TGTGCCATCTCTTTGGTGACAGGGGGCTATGGCTACACCTTC; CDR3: CAISLVTGGYGYTF
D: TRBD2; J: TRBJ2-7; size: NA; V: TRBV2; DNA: TGTGCCAGCAGTGGAGGTGTAGCGGGGGATCCCTACGAGCAGTACTTC; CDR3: CASSGGVAGDPYEQYF
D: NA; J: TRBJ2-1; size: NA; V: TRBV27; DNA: TGTGCCAGCAGTTTGACCCGATTCGCGGAGCAGTTCTTC; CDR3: CASSLTRFAEQFF
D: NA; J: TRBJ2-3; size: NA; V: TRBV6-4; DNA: TGTGCCAGCAGCCAACAGGGAGGGGGCACAGATACGCAGTATTTT; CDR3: CASSQQGGGTDTQYF
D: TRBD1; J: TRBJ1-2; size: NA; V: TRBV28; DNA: TGTGCCAGCAGCATCCCCGGGACAGGGGATGGCTACACCTTC; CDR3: CASSIPGTGDGYTF
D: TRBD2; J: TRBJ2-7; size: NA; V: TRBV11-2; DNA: TGTGCCAGCAGCCCGGGACTAGCTAACTACGAGCAGTACTTC; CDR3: CASSPGLANYEQYF
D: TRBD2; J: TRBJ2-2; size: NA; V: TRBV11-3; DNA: TGTGCCAGCAGCTTAGATTACCTAGCGGGAGACACCGGGGAGCTGTTTTTT; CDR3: CASSLDYLAGDTGELFF
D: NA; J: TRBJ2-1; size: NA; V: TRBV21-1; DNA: TGTGCCAGCAGCAAGGAGGGACTCCCCGGGAACAATGAGCAGTTCTTC; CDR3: CASSKEGLPGNNEQFF
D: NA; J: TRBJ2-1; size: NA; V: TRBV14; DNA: TGTGCCAGCAGCTATGACCTCATTAGTGTAAATGAGCAGTTCTTC; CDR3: CASSYDLISVNEQFF
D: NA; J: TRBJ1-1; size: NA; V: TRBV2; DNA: TGTGCCAGCAGCAAGGCCTCGAGGGTGCCTGAAGCTTTCTTT; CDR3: CASSKASRVPEAFF
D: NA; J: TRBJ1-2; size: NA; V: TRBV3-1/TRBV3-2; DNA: TGTGCCAGCAGCCAGGAGACTGGGGGGTACTATGGCTACACCTTC; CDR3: CASSQETGGYYGYTF
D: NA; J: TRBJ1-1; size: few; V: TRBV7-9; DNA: TGTGCCAGCAGCTTAGCGGGGGTGTCAGGTGAAGCTTTCTTT; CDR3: CASSLAGVSGEAFF
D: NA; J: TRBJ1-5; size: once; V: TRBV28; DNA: TGTGCCAGCAGTTCCCCTCGACAGGCTGGGAATCAGCCCCAGCATTTT; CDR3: CASSSPRQAGNQPQHF
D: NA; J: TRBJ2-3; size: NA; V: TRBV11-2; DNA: TGTGCCAGCAGCTTAGGGGCAGGAGGATTCTCAGATACGCAGTATTTT; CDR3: CASSLGAGGFSDTQYF
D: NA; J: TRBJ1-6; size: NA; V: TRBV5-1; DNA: TGCGCCAGCAGTTCCGGTCTTGATTCACCCCTCCACTTT; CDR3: CASSSGLDSPLHF
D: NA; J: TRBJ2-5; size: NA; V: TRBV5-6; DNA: TGTGCCAGCAGCTTGGATGCCCGGACCGGGGAGACCCAGTACTTC; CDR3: CASSLDARTGETQYF
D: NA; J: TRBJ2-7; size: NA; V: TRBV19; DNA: TGTGCCAGTAGCATGGCGTGGGACGGGAAGTACGAGCAGTACTTC; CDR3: CASSMAWDGKYEQYF
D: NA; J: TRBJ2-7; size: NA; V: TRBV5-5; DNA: TGTGCCAGCAGCTCTTACACCTCCTACGAGCAGTACTTC; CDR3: CASSSYTSYEQYF
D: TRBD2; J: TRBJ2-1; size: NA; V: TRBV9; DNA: TGTGCCAGCAGCCCTATGCCGGGACTAGCTTGGAATGAGCAGTTCTTC; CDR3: CASSPMPGLAWNEQFF
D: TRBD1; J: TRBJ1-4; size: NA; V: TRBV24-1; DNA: TGTGCCACCAGTGAATCAACAGGGGCCCAACGGGAAAAACTGTTTTTT; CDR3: CATSESTGAQREKLFF
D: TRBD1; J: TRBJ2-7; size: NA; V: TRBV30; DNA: TGTGCCTGGAGACCAACCTGGGGACAGTCCTCCTACGAGCAGTACTTC; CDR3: CAWRPTWGQSSYEQYF
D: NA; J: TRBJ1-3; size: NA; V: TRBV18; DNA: TGTGCCAGCTCACCAAGTGGACAGCAACGAAACACCATATATTTT; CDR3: CASSPSGQQRNTIYF
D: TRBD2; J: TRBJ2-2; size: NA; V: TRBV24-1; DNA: TGTGCCACCAGTTTCCCGGGGGGGGGCACCGGGGAGCTGTTTTTT; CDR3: CATSFPGGGTGELFF
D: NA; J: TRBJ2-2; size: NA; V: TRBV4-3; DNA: TGCGCCAGCAGCCAAGATTTAGTGTATGGCGGGGAGCTGTTTTTT; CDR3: CASSQDLVYGGELFF
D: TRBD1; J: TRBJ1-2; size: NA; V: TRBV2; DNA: TGTGCCGGAGACAGGGTTAACTATGGCTACACCTTC; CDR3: CAGDRVNYGYTF
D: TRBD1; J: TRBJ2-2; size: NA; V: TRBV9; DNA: TGTGCCAGCAGCCCAGACAGGGGGAGCACCGGGGAGCTGTTTTTT; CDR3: CASSPDRGSTGELFF
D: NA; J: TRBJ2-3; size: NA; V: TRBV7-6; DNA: TGTGCCAGCAGCTTACTAGCGAGCATCACAGATACGCAGTATTTT; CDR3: CASSLLASITDTQYF
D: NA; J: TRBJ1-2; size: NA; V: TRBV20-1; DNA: TGCAGTGCTAGAGAGAACTATGGCTACACCTTC; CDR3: CSARENYGYTF
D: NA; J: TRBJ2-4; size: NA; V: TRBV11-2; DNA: TGTGCCAGCAGCTTTTATGCAGGGAAAAACATTCAGTACTTC; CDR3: CASSFYAGKNIQYF
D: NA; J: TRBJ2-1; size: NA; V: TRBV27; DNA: TGTGCCAGCAGTTTATACAGCCTTAATGAGCAGTTCTTC; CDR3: CASSLYSLNEQFF
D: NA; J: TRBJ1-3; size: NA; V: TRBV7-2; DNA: TGTGCCAGCAGCTTATTGGACGGACGAGCGGGAAACACCATATATTTT; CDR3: CASSLLDGRAGNTIYF
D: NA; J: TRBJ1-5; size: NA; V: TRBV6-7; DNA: TGTGCTACACAGGGTTTCCAGCCCCAGCATTTT; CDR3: CATQGFQPQHF
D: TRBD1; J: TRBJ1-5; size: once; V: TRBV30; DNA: TGTGCCTGGAGTATGGACAGGGGGAATCAGCCCCAGCATTTT; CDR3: CAWSMDRGNQPQHF
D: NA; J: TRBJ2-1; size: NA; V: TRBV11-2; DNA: TGTGCCAGCGAGGAGGGGAGCACCCGGTACAATGAGCAGTTCTTC; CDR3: CASEEGSTRYNEQFF